This TCR beta chain was profiled in a study of T cell changes during pregnancy in multiple sclerosis. Assay: immunoSEQ multiplex PCR; the TCRdb copy retains only in-frame clones and omits some. The profile shows around 56,000 clones, less than 90% of them singletons. V lost 4 bases to trimming and J lost 4 bases, with 5 bases between them. Looked up from germline, CDR1 is LGHNA and CDR2 is YSLEER. The length of the CDR3 is 11 residues. This sample comprised CD4+ T cells from peripheral blood mononuclear cells, obtained in the third trimester of pregnancy. This receptor was taken from a female donor with multiple sclerosis, enrolled in a pregnancy study. The chain uses TRBV4-3 and TRBJ2-7, with D unclear. As DNA, the CDR3 is TGCGCCAGCAGCCCGCGATACGAGCAGTACTTC. This codes for CASSPRYEQYF.